One and the same sample provided the 32 T cell receptor beta chains below, sequenced in a study of identical twins. From the 5' RACE reads, TCRdb called clonotypes with MiXCR, one entry per CDR3 protein. The repertoire consists of 450,000 or so distinct CDR3 sequences, with around 14% occurring once and the leading ten covering roughly 0.5%. These data also formed part of another study, on yellow fever vaccine responses in identical twins.

The sample consisted of CD4+ T cells sorted from blood. These receptors originate from a woman younger than 35 in good health.

This clonotype was detected a few times. The chain links TRBV4-2 to TRBJ1-2, with 7 bases identical to TRBD1. The V gene's germline CDR1 is LGHNA and CDR2 YNFKEQ. There are 14 residues in the CDR3. Germline trimming cut 1 base from V and 4 bases from J; bases unmatched to any gene: 3. As DNA, the CDR3 is TGTGCCAGCAGCCAAGGGGGGGACAGCTATGGCTACACCTTC. Translated: CASSQGGDSYGYTF.

The chain joins TRBV5-1 to TRBJ2-5; 7 bases are a match to TRBD2. From germline, CDR1 is SGHRS and CDR2 YFSETQ. The CDR3 runs to 16 residues. The J segment lost 2 bases and the V segment lost 3 bases, leaving 10 bases of the junction unmatched. This CDR3 is CASSSDPLGRQETQYF. The CDR3 bases are TGCGCCAGCAGCTCCGACCCTCTCGGGAGGCAAGAGACCCAGTACTTC.

This clonotype has only a few counts. Mismatch with germline at one junction end may stem from a read error. This chain uses TRBV7-7 with TRBJ2-3; D is possibly TRBD1 (6 bases). The CDR3 has 16 residues. CDR1 SSHAT and CDR2 FNYEAQ come from the germline V gene (reference sequence). The CDR3 is CASSHGRDKNTDTQYF. DNA for the CDR3: TGTGCTAGCAGCCACGGCAGGGACAAAAACACAGATACGCAGTATTTT.

The chain combines TRBV7-3 with TRBJ2-7; possibly TRBD1 or TRBD2 for D (6 bases each). CDR3 length: 15 amino acids. Germline CDR1 SGHTA, CDR2 FQGTGA. V was pared by 3 bases and J by 0 bases, with 12 bases between. Here the CDR3 reads CASSFSGGSSYEQYF. The CDR3 nucleotides read TGTGCCAGCAGCTTCTCCGGGGGCAGCTCCTACGAGCAGTACTTC. Drawing the rest from reference TRBV7-3 and TRBJ2-7, the complete variable domain is GAGVSQTPSNKVTEKGKYVELRCDPISGHTALYWYRQSLGQGPEFLIYFQGTGAADDSGLPNDRFFAVRPEGSVSTLKIQRTERGDSAVYLCASSFSGGSSYEQYFGPGTRLTVT.

This clonotype was detected many times. CDR3 sequence: CASSFNPGQRTDTQYF. The CDR3 nucleotides read TGTGCCAGCAGCTTCAACCCGGGACAGCGCACAGATACGCAGTATTTT. The genes are TRBV7-8 and TRBJ2-3; 7 nucleotides line up with TRBD1. Germline V CDR1 and CDR2: SGHVS, FQNEAQ. V shed 3 bases and J 1 base; nucleotides not matched to a gene: 7. The CDR3 has 16 residues.

The chain carries TRBV5-1 and TRBJ2-2; TRBD2 aligns across 8 bases. The CDR3 totals 16 residues. The J segment lost 4 bases and the V segment lost 0 bases, leaving 5 bases of the junction unmatched. Germline V gene data show CDR1 as SGHRS and CDR2 as YFSETQ. CDR3 DNA sequence: TGCGCCAGCAGCTTGGTGTCTAGCGGGCGCACCGGGGAGCTGTTTTTT. The encoded protein is CASSLVSSGRTGELFF.

The rearrangement uses TRBV4-3 and TRBJ1-1, with D hard to call. The CDR3 sequence is 14 residues long. Trimming shortened V by 1 base and J by 1 base, and 7 bases separated the two germline ends. Germline V CDR1 and CDR2: LGHNA, YSLEER. The CDR3 sequence: CASSQGAKNTEAFF. Here the CDR3 DNA reads TGCGCCAGCAGCCAAGGGGCCAAGAACACTGAAGCTTTCTTT.

This clonotype was counted between two and nine times. This rearrangement joins TRBV27 to TRBJ2-1; D remains ambiguous. CDR1 MNHEY and CDR2 SMNVEV come from the germline V gene (reference sequence). The CDR3 runs 17 residues. Trimming took off 4 bases at V and 0 bases at J, with 16 bases between the two ends. The DNA of the CDR3 is TGTGCCAGCAGTTCCCCGAACACCTATAGCTCCTACAATGAGCAGTTCTTC. Its protein is CASSSPNTYSSYNEQFF.

The chain joins TRBV18 to TRBJ2-5; 15 bases align to TRBD2. The trim removed 1 base at V and 4 bases at J, leaving 4 bases unmatched. Germline loops: CDR1 KGHSH, CDR2 LQKENI. This CDR3 contains 17 residues. Here the CDR3 reads CASSPLGLAGGRETQYF. CDR3 bases: TGTGCCAGCTCACCACTGGGACTAGCGGGAGGCAGAGAGACCCAGTACTTC.

The chain combines TRBV18 with TRBJ2-7, with D perhaps being TRBD1 or TRBD2 (5 bases each). The CDR3 is 14 amino acids. Germline assignment: CDR1 KGHSH and CDR2 LQKENI. Trimming took 3 bases from V and 6 from J, leaving 15 bases between them. This CDR3 is CASSPPGSRGEQYF. As DNA, the CDR3 is TGTGCCAGCTCACCGCCAGGGTCACGGGGCGAGCAGTACTTC.

The chain has TRBV6-5 and TRBJ2-5, with a weak D call TRBD2 (5 bases). This CDR3 has 14 residues. The V gene's germline CDR1 is MNHEY and CDR2 SVGAGI. V lost 0 bases and J 5 bases, leaving 10 bases between the germline ends. The CDR3 region has the DNA TGTGCCAGCAGTTACTCGGAGGTTTGGGAGACCCAGTACTTC. Amino acid sequence: CASSYSEVWETQYF.

The rearrangement links TRBV20-1 to TRBJ2-7, with TRBD2 matching over 9 bases. Germline lookup yields CDR1 DFQATT and CDR2 SNEGSKA (reference sequence). V lost 1 base to trimming and J lost 7 bases; unmatched junction nucleotides: 11. The CDR3 is made up of 15 amino acids. The CDR3: CSARAAGTSPREQYF. Here the CDR3 DNA reads TGCAGTGCTAGAGCCGCCGGGACTAGCCCAAGAGAGCAGTACTTC.

The chain recombines TRBV10-3 with TRBJ1-2; TRBD1 agrees at 8 bases. This CDR3 contains 16 residues. With V trimmed by 2 bases and J by 4 bases, 9 bases remained unmatched. Per germline, CDR1 ENHRY and CDR2 SYGVKD. The CDR3 is CAISEASGGASYGYTF. The CDR3 DNA reads TGTGCCATCAGTGAGGCGTCAGGGGGCGCGAGCTATGGCTACACCTTC.

The gene calls are TRBV6-2 or TRBV6-3 and TRBJ2-3, with a possible D match to TRBD1 (6 bases). The germline V and J ends were trimmed by 4 bases and 1 base, with 15 bases remaining between them. The germline V gene encodes CDR1 MNHEY and CDR2 SVGEGT. The CDR3 runs to 16 residues. CDR3 nucleotides: TGTGCCAGCAGTTGGGAAAAGACAGGAGGCACAGATACGCAGTATTTT. Its protein is CASSWEKTGGTDTQYF.

The rearrangement links TRBV27 to TRBJ1-5, with D perhaps matching TRBD1 (5 bases). Trimming stripped 1 base from V and 3 bases from J, with 10 bases between. This CDR3 is 15 amino acids long. Germline CDR1 MNHEY, CDR2 SMNVEV (reference sequence). The CDR3 nucleotides are TGTGCCAGCAGTTTATACACAGGTTACAATCAGCCCCAGCATTTT. Its translation: CASSLYTGYNQPQHF.

J is TRBJ2-5 and V is TRBV5-1; 7 bases match TRBD1. This CDR3 is 15 amino acids long. The trim removed 4 bases at V and 4 bases at J, leaving 10 bases unmatched. Germline loops: CDR1 SGHRS, CDR2 YFSETQ. Here the CDR3 DNA reads TGCGCCAGCAGCGACACCACAGGGGTAGGAGAGACCCAGTACTTC. This translates into CASSDTTGVGETQYF.

This sequence joins TRBV21-1 and TRBJ2-1; the table's D call, TRBD2, has no DNA check behind it. TRBV21-1 is a pseudogene. The CDR3 is 20 residues long. The CDR3 spells CASSKRLPVCGSGSVNEQFF. For the CDR3, the DNA is TGTGCCAGCAGCAAAAGGCTGCCCGTTTGTGGTAGCGGGAGTGTAAATGAGCAGTTCTTC.

This rearrangement joins TRBV20-1 to TRBJ2-4; 10 bases fit TRBD2. Germline-derived CDR1 and CDR2 are DFQATT and SNEGSKA (reference sequence). The CDR3 is 15 amino acids. V dropped 1 base and J dropped 8; count of bases not matched to a gene: 8. The CDR3 region is CSARVLSGRVDIQYF. The DNA of the CDR3 is TGCAGTGCTAGAGTTCTCAGCGGGAGGGTTGACATTCAGTACTTC.

This clonotype was recorded a few times. The chain joins TRBV9 to TRBJ2-5; 13 bases align to TRBD2. Germline V gene lookup returns CDR1 SGDLS and CDR2 YYNGEE. The V gene end was trimmed by 4 bases and the J gene end by 2 bases; junction bases not matched to a gene: 5. The CDR3 runs to 16 residues. CDR3 sequence reads: CASSLGTSGVQETQYF. CDR3 bases: TGTGCCAGCAGCCTTGGGACTAGCGGGGTGCAAGAGACCCAGTACTTC.

This clonotype was observed many times. This chain joins TRBV19 and TRBJ1-1; maybe TRBD1 (5 bases). Per the germline V gene, CDR1 is LNHDA and CDR2 is SQIVND (reference sequence). The CDR3 spans 13 residues. The V and J ends lost 4 bases and 3 bases respectively, with 9 bases between them. Here the CDR3 reads CASSTRGDTEAFF. The CDR3 DNA sequence: TGTGCCAGTAGTACAAGGGGCGACACTGAAGCTTTCTTT.

This clonotype was counted only a few times. The genes are TRBV7-3 and TRBJ2-1; 12 bases align to TRBD2. The CDR3 runs to 16 residues. Looked up from germline, CDR1 is SGHTA and CDR2 is FQGTGA. Unmatched junction bases numbered 4, after V lost 4 bases and J lost 3 bases. The CDR3, as DNA: TGTGCCAGCAGCTCATCTAGCGGGGGGGACTACAATGAGCAGTTCTTC. Its protein product is CASSSSSGGDYNEQFF.

This clonotype was counted between two and nine times. The chain carries TRBV12-3 or TRBV12-4 and TRBJ2-2, with a possible D match to TRBD2 (6 bases). Trimming cost V 1 base and J 7 bases, with 16 bases left between them. This CDR3 is 16 amino acids long. CDR3 region: CASSLEQTRDFGELFF. CDR3 DNA: TGTGCCAGCAGTTTAGAACAGACACGGGACTTCGGGGAGCTGTTTTTT.

The sample holds a few counts of this clonotype. The chain is built from TRBV20-1 and TRBJ2-7; D gene unclear. Germline CDR1 DFQATT, CDR2 SNEGSKA (reference sequence). Trimming cost V 6 bases and J 2 bases, with 14 bases left between them. CDR3 length: 13 residues. This CDR3 is CSATTVSTYEQYF. The CDR3 nucleotides read TGCAGTGCAACCACAGTGTCCACCTACGAGCAGTACTTC.

The table lists this clonotype with a few counts. V gene TRBV5-1 combines with J gene TRBJ2-3; D gene unclear. The germline CDR1 and CDR2 sequences are SGHRS and YFSETQ. The CDR3 runs to 14 residues. The V gene lost 4 bases and the J gene lost 0 bases, with 9 bases spanning the gap. This CDR3 reads CASSPVDSTDTQYF. CDR3 coding DNA: TGCGCCAGCAGCCCTGTGGACAGCACAGATACGCAGTATTTT. The whole variable domain, filled in from reference TRBV5-1 and TRBJ2-3, reads KAGVTQTPRYLIKTRGQQVTLSCSPISGHRSVSWYQQTPGQGLQFLFEYFSETQRNKGNFPGRFSGRQFSNSRSEMNVSTLELGDSALYLCASSPVDSTDTQYFGPGTRLTVL.

The chain joins TRBV5-1 to TRBJ2-5, with D perhaps being TRBD1 or TRBD2 (5 bases each). V was cut by 0 bases and J by 4 bases, with 16 bases left in between. The V gene's germline CDR1 is SGHRS and CDR2 YFSETQ. This CDR3 region has 16 residues. CDR3 sequence reads: CASSLVAGRTIETQYF. The DNA of the CDR3 is TGCGCCAGCAGCTTGGTGGCAGGGAGAACTATAGAGACCCAGTACTTC.

In this sample, this clonotype turned up a few times. The rearrangement links TRBV7-2 to TRBJ2-7; 7 bases map to TRBD2. V was clipped by 3 bases and J by 4 bases; unmatched bases: 3. The germline V gene has CDR1 SGHTA and CDR2 FQGNSA. The CDR3 extends over 13 amino acids. This chain's CDR3 is CASSFVGGYEQYF. The DNA for the CDR3 is TGTGCCAGCAGCTTTGTGGGAGGGTACGAGCAGTACTTC.

The chain is built from TRBV5-1 and TRBJ2-5; 7 bases fit TRBD1. Trimming cost V 2 bases and J 2 bases; bases outside gene matches: 6. Germline V gene sequence: CDR1 SGHRS, CDR2 YFSETQ. The CDR3 is 15 residues long. CDR3 loop: CASSLGQVDQETQYF. The CDR3 nucleotides are TGCGCCAGCAGCTTAGGACAGGTGGATCAAGAGACCCAGTACTTC.

The chain combines TRBV7-3 with TRBJ2-2; D call uncertain. Germline V CDR1 and CDR2: SGHTA, FQGTGA. The V and J ends lost 5 bases and 2 bases respectively, with 9 bases between them. The CDR3 contains 14 residues. CDR3 bases: TGTGCCAGCAGCCCTACAATTAACACCGGGGAGCTGTTTTTT. This gives the protein CASSPTINTGELFF. The full variable domain, its missing parts supplied by reference TRBV7-3 and TRBJ2-2, is GAGVSQTPSNKVTEKGKYVELRCDPISGHTALYWYRQSLGQGPEFLIYFQGTGAADDSGLPNDRFFAVRPEGSVSTLKIQRTERGDSAVYLCASSPTINTGELFFGEGSRLTVL.

In this sample, this clonotype turned up a few times. This chain joins TRBV27 and TRBJ2-5; D could derive from TRBD1 or TRBD2 (7 bases each). V was clipped by 6 bases and J by 1 base, with 15 bases between them. CDR3 length: 15 amino acids. CDR1 and CDR2 (germline): MNHEY, SMNVEV (reference sequence). The CDR3 loop is CASRRAGGGQETQYF. The CDR3 nucleotides are TGTGCCAGCAGGAGAGCAGGGGGGGGCCAAGAGACCCAGTACTTC.

This clonotype was detected many times. The rearrangement links TRBV29-1 to TRBJ2-5, with D possibly being TRBD1 (6 bases). The CDR3 length is 12 residues. Per germline, CDR1 SQVTM and CDR2 ANQGSEA. Trimming took 7 bases from V and 5 from J, leaving 14 bases between them. The chain's CDR3 is CSALDSYETQYF. The CDR3, as DNA: TGCAGCGCCCTGGACAGCTACGAGACCCAGTACTTC.

The chain recombines TRBV12-3 or TRBV12-4 with TRBJ2-7, with TRBD1 as a possible D gene (6 bases). The CDR3 is 12 residues long. The ends were cut back, 7 bases at V and 5 bases at J, with 12 bases in the middle. CDR3 nucleotides: TGTGCCAGCACCATACAGGGTCACGAGCAGTACTTC. Protein: CASTIQGHEQYF.

This clonotype was found a few times. The rearrangement links TRBV7-2 to TRBJ2-5; D not resolved. The CDR3 sequence is 14 residues long. The V and J ends lost 1 base and 3 bases respectively, with 9 bases between them. CDR1 SGHTA and CDR2 FQGNSA come from the germline V gene. As DNA, the CDR3 is TGTGCCAGCAGCTTAGGGTCAACAAAAGAGACCCAGTACTTC. Encoded protein: CASSLGSTKETQYF. The full variable domain, with the rest looked up from reference TRBV7-2 and TRBJ2-5, is GAGVSQSPSNKVTEKGKDVELRCDPISGHTALYWYRQSLGQGLEFLIYFQGNSAPDKSGLPSDRFSAERTGGSVSTLTIQRTQQEDSAVYLCASSLGSTKETQYFGPGTRLLVL.